This T cell receptor beta chain originates from a study of identical twins. The authors used template switching to add a universal primer site and gave cDNA unique molecular identifiers. TCRdb reprocessed the 5' RACE reads via MiXCR and lists one record per CDR3 protein. The sample carries 1.5 million to 2 million distinct CDR3 sequences, more than 30% recorded once. General study findings and limits: Abundant cord blood beta clonotypes carried fewer insertions; memory repertoires showed none. Where out-of-frame alpha sequences were twin-shared, they showed excess low generation probability.

This CDR3 has 15 amino acids. With 5 bases removed from V and 2 bases from J, the gap between germline ends came to 14 bases. In germline, CDR1 is SEHNR, CDR2 FQNEAQ (reference sequence). Of note for this clonotype: Its antigen is still unknown.

This chain connects TRBV7-9 to TRBJ2-3, with TRBD1 as a possible D gene (6 bases). This TCR came from a newborn girl in good health. Sample: cord blood. The CDR3 is CASSRLGQNTDTQYF. The DNA of the CDR3 is TGTGCCAGCAGCCGCCTCGGACAGAACACAGATACGCAGTATTTT. Using reference TRBV7-9 and TRBJ2-3 for the parts outside the CDR3, the full variable domain is DTGVSQNPRHKITKRGQNVTFRCDPISEHNRLYWYRQTLGQGPEFLTYFQNEAQLEKSRLLSDRFSAERPKGSFSTLEIQRTEQGDSAMYLCASSRLGQNTDTQYFGPGTRLTVL.